This TCR beta chain was sequenced in a study of blood T cell repertoires in COVID-19. With 4 bases clipped from V and 5 bases from J, the junction kept 4 bases outside the gene matches. This CDR3 has 14 residues. In germline, CDR1 is SGHNT, CDR2 YYREEE (reference sequence). Researchers sorted participants into cohorts using their self-reported clinical history. Up to 2 weeks before entering the study, exposed participants had met a COVID-19 case. Clones were read by immunoSEQ multiplex PCR, and TCRdb kept only the in-frame ones, dropping some. The sample contains 250,000 or so clones, 75% to 90% of which appear only once.

The receptor comes from a middle-aged woman who had been exposed to COVID-19. Sequenced sample: PBMCs or T cells enriched from blood (not recorded which). The rearrangement joins TRBV5-4 to TRBJ1-1; 11 bases line up with TRBD1. DNA for the CDR3: TGTGCCAGCAGCCCCGGGACAGGGGGGACTGAAGCTTTCTTT. It yields the protein CASSPGTGGTEAFF.